These T cell receptor beta chains were read from a single sample in a study of response to subunit inactivated influenza vaccine. Via MiXCR, TCRdb re-called the RT-PCR reads, giving one row per CDR3 protein. The table records 530,000 or so distinct CDR3 sequences, approximately 24% of them present only once. The sample was CD4+ T cells sorted from PBMCs, taken more than 4 days after vaccination. The receptors were sampled from a man aged 45-65 years who received an inactivated influenza vaccine. CDR3s include the opening cysteine and the closing phenylalanine or tryptophan. The order of the fields is CDR3 length, J gene, V gene, CDR3 protein.

>14|TRBJ2-2|TRBV5-1
CASSLAGSAGELFF
>14|TRBJ1-1|TRBV29-1
CSVAPSVANTEAFF
>16|TRBJ2-3|TRBV4-3
CASSQGQLMGTDTQYF
>14|TRBJ2-2|TRBV4-3
CASMSKLHTGELFF
>14|TRBJ2-1|TRBV5-1
CASMSDSSYNEQFF
>13|TRBJ2-2|TRBV4-3
CASSQDRVEELFF
>16|TRBJ2-2|TRBV12-3/TRBV12-4
CASSFQTGRWPGELFF
>14|TRBJ2-7|TRBV12-3/TRBV12-4
CASSQTGLTYEQYF
>15|TRBJ1-2|TRBV5-6
CASSQDRGLDYGYTF
>16|TRBJ2-3|TRBV27
CASSSGTSGGSDTQYF
>16|TRBJ2-2|TRBV11-2
CASSLEGGPNTGELFF
>14|TRBJ2-2|TRBV3-1
CASRGQGDTGELFF
>13|TRBJ1-4|TRBV4-1
CASSPYLNEKLFF
>12|TRBJ1-1|TRBV10-3
CAIRGASTEAFF
>16|TRBJ1-2|TRBV4-3
CASSQEATGGRGGYTF
>14|TRBJ1-6|TRBV7-9
CASSPRLYNSPLHF
>17|TRBJ2-6|TRBV18
CASSRQGSLSGANVLTF
>14|TRBJ1-6|TRBV10-3
CAISERQGDSPLHF
>15|TRBJ1-3|TRBV12-3/TRBV12-4
CASSLRLSSGNTIYF
>16|TRBJ2-2|TRBV9
CASIVVQGQNTGELFF
>14|TRBJ1-5|TRBV24-1
CATSDPGANQPQHF
>13|TRBJ1-1|TRBV20-1
CSAWSSPDTEAFF